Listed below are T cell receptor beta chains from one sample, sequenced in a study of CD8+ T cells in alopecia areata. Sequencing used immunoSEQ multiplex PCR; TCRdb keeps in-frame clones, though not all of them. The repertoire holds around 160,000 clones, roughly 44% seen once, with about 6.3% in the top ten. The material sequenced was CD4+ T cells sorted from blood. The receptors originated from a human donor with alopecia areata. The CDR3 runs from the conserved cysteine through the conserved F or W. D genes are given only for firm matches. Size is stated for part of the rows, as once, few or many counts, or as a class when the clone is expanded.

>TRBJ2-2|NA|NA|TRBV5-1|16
CASSLGVGSDTGELFF
TGCGCCAGCAGCTTGGGGGTTGGCTCCGATACCGGGGAGCTGTTTTTT
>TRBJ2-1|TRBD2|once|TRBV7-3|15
CASSLSGDSYNEQFF
TGTGCCAGCAGCCTAAGCGGGGACTCCTACAATGAGCAGTTCTTC
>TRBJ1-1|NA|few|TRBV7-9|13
CASSQNTNTEAFF
TGTGCCAGCAGCCAAAACACGAACACTGAAGCTTTCTTT
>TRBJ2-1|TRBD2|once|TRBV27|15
CASKSGRSSYNEQFF
TGTGCCAGCAAATCCGGGAGGAGCTCCTACAATGAGCAGTTCTTC
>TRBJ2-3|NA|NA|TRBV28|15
CASSRVWGNTDTQYF
TGTGCCAGCAGCCGCGTTTGGGGGAACACAGATACGCAGTATTTT
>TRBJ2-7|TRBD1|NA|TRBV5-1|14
CASSLGPRGREQYF
TGCGCCAGCAGCTTGGGGCCAAGGGGGCGCGAGCAGTACTTC
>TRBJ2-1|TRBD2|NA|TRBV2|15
CASRGLDLVSNEQFF
TGTGCCAGCAGGGGACTAGATCTGGTGAGCAATGAGCAGTTCTTC
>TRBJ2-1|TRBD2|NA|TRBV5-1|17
CASSLEFWTSSNNEQFF
TGCGCCAGCAGCTTGGAATTTTGGACTAGCAGTAACAATGAGCAGTTCTTC
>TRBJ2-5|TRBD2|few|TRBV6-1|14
CASSSSGSEETQYF
TGTGCCAGCAGTTCAAGCGGGAGTGAGGAGACCCAGTACTTC
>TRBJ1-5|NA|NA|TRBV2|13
CASEFDTNQPQHF
TGTGCCAGCGAATTTGACACAAATCAGCCCCAGCATTTT
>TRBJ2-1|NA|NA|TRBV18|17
CASSPAIAGRTYNEQFF
TGTGCCAGCTCACCCGCAATAGCCGGACGCACATACAATGAGCAGTTCTTC
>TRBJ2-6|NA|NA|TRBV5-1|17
CASSLRSRTSGANVLTF
TGCGCCAGCAGCTTGCGGTCCAGGACTTCTGGGGCCAACGTCCTGACTTTC
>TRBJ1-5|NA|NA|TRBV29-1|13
CSVGSRVNQPQHF
TGCAGCGTTGGTTCCAGAGTCAATCAGCCCCAGCATTTT
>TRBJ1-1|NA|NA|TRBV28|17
CASSAKKESRWGTEAFF
TGTGCCAGCAGTGCCAAGAAGGAGAGCCGCTGGGGGACTGAAGCTTTCTTT
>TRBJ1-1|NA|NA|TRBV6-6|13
CAGGVGVNTEAFF
TGTGCCGGGGGGGTAGGTGTGAACACTGAAGCTTTCTTT
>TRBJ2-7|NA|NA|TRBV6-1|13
CASGGDRSYEQYF
TGTGCCAGCGGAGGAGATCGCTCCTACGAGCAGTACTTC
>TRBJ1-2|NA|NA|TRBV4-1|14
CASSQGQGDYRYTF
TGCGCCAGCAGCCAAGGTCAGGGCGATTATCGCTACACCTTC
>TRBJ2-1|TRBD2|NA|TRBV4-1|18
CASSQLELAGISYNEQFF
TGCGCCAGCAGCCAATTAGAACTAGCGGGAATTTCCTACAATGAGCAGTTCTTC